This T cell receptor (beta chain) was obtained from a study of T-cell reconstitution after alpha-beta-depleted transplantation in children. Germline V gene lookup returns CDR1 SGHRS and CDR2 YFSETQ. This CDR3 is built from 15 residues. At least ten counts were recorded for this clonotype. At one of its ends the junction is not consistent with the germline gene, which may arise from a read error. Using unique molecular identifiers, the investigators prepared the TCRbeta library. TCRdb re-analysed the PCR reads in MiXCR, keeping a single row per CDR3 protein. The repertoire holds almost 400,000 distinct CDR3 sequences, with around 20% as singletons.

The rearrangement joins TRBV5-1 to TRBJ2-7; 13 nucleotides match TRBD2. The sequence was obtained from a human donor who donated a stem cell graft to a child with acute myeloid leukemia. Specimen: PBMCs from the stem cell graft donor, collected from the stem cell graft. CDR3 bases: TGTGCCAGCAGCTTAGGACTAGCGGGAGCTTACGAGCAGTACTTC. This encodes CASSLGLAGAYEQYF.